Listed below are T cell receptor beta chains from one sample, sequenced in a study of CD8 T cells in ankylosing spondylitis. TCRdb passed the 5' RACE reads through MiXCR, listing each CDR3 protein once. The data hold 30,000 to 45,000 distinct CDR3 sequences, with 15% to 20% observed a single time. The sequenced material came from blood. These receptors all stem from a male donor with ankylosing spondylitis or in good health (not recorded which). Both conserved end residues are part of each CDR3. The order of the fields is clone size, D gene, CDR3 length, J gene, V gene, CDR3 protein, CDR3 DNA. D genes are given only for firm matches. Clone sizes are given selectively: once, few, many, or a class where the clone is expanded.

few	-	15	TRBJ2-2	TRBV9	CASSVAPEGTGELFF	TGTGCCAGCAGCGTAGCTCCGGAGGGCACCGGGGAGCTGTTTTTT
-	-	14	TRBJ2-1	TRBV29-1	CSVPGQYSYNEQFF	TGCAGCGTGCCGGGACAATACTCCTACAATGAGCAGTTCTTC
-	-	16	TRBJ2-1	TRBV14	CASSLTYRFNVGEQFF	TGTGCCAGCAGCCTCACATACCGGTTTAACGTAGGTGAGCAGTTCTTC
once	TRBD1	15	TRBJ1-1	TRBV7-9	CASSRVQTGWTEAFF	TGTGCCAGCAGCCGAGTTCAGACAGGGTGGACTGAAGCTTTCTTT
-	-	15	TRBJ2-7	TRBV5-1	CASSFGQSNIYEQYF	TGCGCCAGCAGCTTTGGACAGAGTAACATCTACGAGCAGTACTTC
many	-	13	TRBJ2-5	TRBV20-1	CSAPAESQETQYF	TGCAGTGCCCCTGCAGAATCTCAAGAGACCCAGTACTTC
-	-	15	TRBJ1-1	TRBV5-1	CASSLGGRTNTEAFF	TGCGCCAGCAGCTTGGGTGGCAGAACCAACACTGAAGCTTTCTTT
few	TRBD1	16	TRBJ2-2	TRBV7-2	CASSPYRGLDTGELFF	TGTGCCAGCAGCCCCTACAGGGGGCTAGACACCGGGGAGCTGTTTTTT
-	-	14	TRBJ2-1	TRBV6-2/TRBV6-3	CASSPPPSYNEQFF	TGTGCCAGCAGCCCACCCCCGTCCTACAATGAGCAGTTCTTC
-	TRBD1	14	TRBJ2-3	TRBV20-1	CSARGTGNPDTQYF	TGCAGTGCTAGGGGGACAGGGAACCCAGATACGCAGTATTTT